Listed below are T cell receptor beta chains from one sample, sequenced in a study of regulatory T cells in long-lasting Graves disease. MiXCR, run by TCRdb on the multiplex PCR reads, gives a single entry per CDR3 protein. The repertoire holds approximately 560,000 distinct CDR3 sequences, with 15% to 20% as singletons. The same data also went into a second study, on T cells in Graves' hyperthyroidism and ophthalmopathy.

Sequences were derived from peripheral blood mononuclear cells (PBMCs), sampled at new diagnosis, from a patient treated with antithyroid drugs. Receptor source: a man between 18 and 35 years old with Graves disease. Each CDR3 is given without its conserved first and last residue. The order of the fields is V gene, CDR3 protein.

V: TRBV6-2/TRBV6-3
CDR3: ASSYSTASSYNEQF

V: TRBV18
CDR3: ASSNSGEGAF

V: TRBV5-4
CDR3: ASRQDRSNNEQF

V: TRBV20-1
CDR3: SARVPGTGLYEQY

V: TRBV9
CDR3: ASSVTVNTEAF

V: TRBV27
CDR3: ASSSRFRQGFSNTEAF

V: TRBV2
CDR3: ASIPGPNQPQH

V: TRBV12-3/TRBV12-4
CDR3: ASSLFVLQGAGNEQF

V: TRBV9
CDR3: ASSVGGTGGSPPH

V: TRBV11-2
CDR3: ASSLAFSGTDTQY

V: TRBV2
CDR3: ASSEGWTGYGYT